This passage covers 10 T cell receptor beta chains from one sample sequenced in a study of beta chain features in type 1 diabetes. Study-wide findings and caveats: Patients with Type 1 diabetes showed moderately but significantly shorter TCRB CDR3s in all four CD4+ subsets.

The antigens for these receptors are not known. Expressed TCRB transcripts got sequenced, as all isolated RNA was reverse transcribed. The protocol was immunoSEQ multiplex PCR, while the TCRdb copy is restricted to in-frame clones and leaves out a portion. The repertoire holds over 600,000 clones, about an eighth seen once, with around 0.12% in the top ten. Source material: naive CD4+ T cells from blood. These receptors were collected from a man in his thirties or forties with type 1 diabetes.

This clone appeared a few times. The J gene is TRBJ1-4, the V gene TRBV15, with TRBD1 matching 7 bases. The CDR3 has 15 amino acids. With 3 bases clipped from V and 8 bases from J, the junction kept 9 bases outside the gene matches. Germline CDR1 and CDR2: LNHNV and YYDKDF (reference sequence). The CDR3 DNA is TGTGCCACCAGCAGGGACACAGGGGCAGGGGAAAAACTGTTTTTT. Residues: CATSRDTGAGEKLFF. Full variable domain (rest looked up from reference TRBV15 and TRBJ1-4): DAMVIQNPRYQVTQFGKPVTLSCSQTLNHNVMYWYQQKSSQAPKLLFHYYDKDFNNEADTPDNFQSRRPNTSFCFLDIRSPGLGDTAMYLCATSRDTGAGEKLFFGSGTQLSVL.

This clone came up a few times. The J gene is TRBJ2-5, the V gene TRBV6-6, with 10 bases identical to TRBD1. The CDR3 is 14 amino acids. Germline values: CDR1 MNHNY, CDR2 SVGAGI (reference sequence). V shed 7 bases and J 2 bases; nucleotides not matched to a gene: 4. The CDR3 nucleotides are TGTGCCAGCATGTGGACAGGGGGGCAAGAGACCCAGTACTTC. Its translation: CASMWTGGQETQYF.

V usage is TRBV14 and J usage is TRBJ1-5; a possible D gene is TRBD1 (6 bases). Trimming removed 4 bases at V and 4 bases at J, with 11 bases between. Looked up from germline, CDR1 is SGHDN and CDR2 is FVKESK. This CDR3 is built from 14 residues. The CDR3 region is CASSLQGYNQPQHF. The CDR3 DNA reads TGTGCCAGCAGCCTTCAGGGGTATAATCAGCCCCAGCATTTT.

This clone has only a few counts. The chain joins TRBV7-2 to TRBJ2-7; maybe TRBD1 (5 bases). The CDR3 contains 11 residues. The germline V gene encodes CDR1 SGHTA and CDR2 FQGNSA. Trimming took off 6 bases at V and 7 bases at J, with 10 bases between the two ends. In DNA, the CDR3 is TGTGCCAGCAGTCCAAACAGGGAGCAGTACTTC. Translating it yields CASSPNREQYF.

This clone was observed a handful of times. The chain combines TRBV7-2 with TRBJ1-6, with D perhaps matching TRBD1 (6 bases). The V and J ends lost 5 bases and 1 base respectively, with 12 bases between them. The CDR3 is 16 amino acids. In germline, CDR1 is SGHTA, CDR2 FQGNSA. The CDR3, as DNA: TGTGCCAGCAGCCCTGGAACAGGGTCCTATAATTCACCCCTCCACTTT. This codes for CASSPGTGSYNSPLHF.

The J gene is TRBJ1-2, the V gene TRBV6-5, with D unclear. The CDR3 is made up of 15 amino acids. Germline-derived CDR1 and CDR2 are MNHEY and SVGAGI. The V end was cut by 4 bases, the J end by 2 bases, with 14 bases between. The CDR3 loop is CASSSSGTANYGYTF. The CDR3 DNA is TGTGCCAGCAGTTCTTCCGGAACAGCCAACTATGGCTACACCTTC.

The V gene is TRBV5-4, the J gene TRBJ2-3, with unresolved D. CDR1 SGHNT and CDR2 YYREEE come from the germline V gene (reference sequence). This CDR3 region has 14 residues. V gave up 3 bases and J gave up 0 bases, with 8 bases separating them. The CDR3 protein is CASSSPPSTDTQYF. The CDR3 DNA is TGTGCCAGCAGCTCGCCTCCTAGCACAGATACGCAGTATTTT.

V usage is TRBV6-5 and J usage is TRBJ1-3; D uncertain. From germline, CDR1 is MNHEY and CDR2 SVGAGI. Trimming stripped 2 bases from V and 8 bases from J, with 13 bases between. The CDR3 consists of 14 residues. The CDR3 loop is CASSYARSADTIYF. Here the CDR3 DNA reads TGTGCCAGCAGTTACGCCCGCAGTGCGGACACCATATATTTT.

Here the CDR3 reads CAWSEGGRRAYEQYF. The CDR3 DNA reads TGTGCCTGGAGTGAGGGGGGAAGACGAGCCTACGAGCAGTACTTC. This rearrangement joins TRBV30 to TRBJ2-7; D could derive from TRBD1 or TRBD2 (6 bases each). Germline-derived CDR1 and CDR2 are GTSNPN and SVGIG (reference sequence). The V end lost 1 base, the J end lost 2 bases, and 15 bases lay between the germline ends. The CDR3 contains 15 residues.

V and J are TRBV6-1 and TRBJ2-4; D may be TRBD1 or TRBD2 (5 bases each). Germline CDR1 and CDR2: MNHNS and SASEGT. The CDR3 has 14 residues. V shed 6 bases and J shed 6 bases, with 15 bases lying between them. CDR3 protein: CASSLGVERNIQYF. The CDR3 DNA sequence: TGTGCCAGCAGCCTGGGGGTAGAGAGAAACATTCAGTACTTC.